These 6 T cell receptor beta chains were sequenced from one sample in a study of early T cells in non-severe SARS-CoV-2 infection. MiXCR, run by TCRdb on the 5' RACE reads, gives a single entry per CDR3 protein. Among some 91,000 distinct CDR3 sequences listed, about 12% were seen once. Sequenced sample: whole blood. The receptors originated from an adult who was a healthcare worker with PCR-confirmed SARS-CoV-2 infection or an uninfected control (not recorded which).

The V gene is TRBV6-1, the J gene TRBJ2-2; 8 bases align to TRBD1. CDR3 length: 14 amino acids. Trimming took 6 bases from V and 3 from J; bases not matched to a gene: 3. Germline V gives CDR1 MNHNS, CDR2 SASEGT. CDR3 in DNA: TGTGCCAGCAGGACAGGGGTGGACACCGGGGAGCTGTTTTTT. Its protein is CASRTGVDTGELFF.

This chain joins TRBV7-9 and TRBJ2-2, with D possibly matching TRBD2 (5 bases). V lost 5 bases and J lost 5, with 18 bases in between. The CDR3 runs to 16 residues. In germline, CDR1 is SEHNR, CDR2 FQNEAQ (reference sequence). CDR3 in DNA: TGTGCCAGCAGCCCCCCCAGTCGTAGGGAGACCGGGGAGCTGTTTTTT. Translation: CASSPPSRRETGELFF.

This clonotype was seen repeatedly, ten times or more. The chain has TRBV6-2 or TRBV6-3 and TRBJ2-3, with D possibly TRBD2 on 6 matching bases. Germline assignment: CDR1 MNHEY and CDR2 SVGEGT. The CDR3 contains 15 residues. With 7 bases removed from V and 2 bases from J, the gap between germline ends came to 16 bases. CDR3 loop: CASITGTANTDTQYF. The CDR3 nucleotides read TGTGCCAGCATCACCGGGACTGCCAACACAGATACGCAGTATTTT.

Many counts were recorded for this clonotype. The V and J genes are TRBV28 and TRBJ2-7, with TRBD2 identical over 8 bases. After removal of 6 bases from V and 7 bases from J, the junction contained 14 bases not matched to a gene. Germline V gives CDR1 MDHEN, CDR2 SYDVKM. CDR3 size: 15 residues. CDR3 loop: CASRQLSRGAREQYF. CDR3 in DNA: TGTGCCAGCAGACAACTCTCGCGGGGGGCAAGGGAGCAGTACTTC. The whole variable domain, remainder taken from reference TRBV28 and TRBJ2-7, is DVKVTQSSRYLVKRTGEKVFLECVQDMDHENMFWYRQDPGLGLRLIYFSYDVKMKEKGDIPEGYSVSREKKERFSLILESASTNQTSMYLCASRQLSRGAREQYFGPGTRLTVT.

The gene calls are TRBV4-1 and TRBJ1-1; no clear D gene. CDR3 length: 14 residues. Trimming removed 0 bases at V and 1 base at J, with 6 bases between. Germline V CDR1 and CDR2: MGHRA, YSYEKL. The CDR3 reads CASSQDRTNTEAFF. CDR3 nucleotides: TGCGCCAGCAGCCAAGACCGAACGAACACTGAAGCTTTCTTT.

The sample holds many counts of this clonotype. The CDR3 sequence is CSVGGISTYEQYF. CDR3 nucleotides: TGCAGCGTTGGTGGGATCTCTACCTACGAGCAGTACTTC. The chain uses TRBV29-1 and TRBJ2-7, with D unclear. From germline, CDR1 is SQVTM and CDR2 ANQGSEA. The V gene lost 4 bases and the J gene lost 2 bases, with 12 bases spanning the gap. The CDR3 length is 13 residues.